These 8 T cell receptor beta chains originate from one sample sequenced in a study of cytomegalovirus exposure and HLA in healthy donors. Primers: 60 Vbeta forward and 13 Jbeta reverse. Clones were read by immunoSEQ multiplex PCR, and TCRdb kept only the in-frame ones, dropping some. The table lists some 200,000 clones, roughly 76% of them singletons. Sequenced material: PBMCs. These receptors were taken from a man aged 40-55 years in good health and CMV-seropositive.

This rearrangement joins TRBV11-2 to TRBJ2-3, with 7 bases matching TRBD2. The CDR3 covers 17 residues. V lost 2 bases and J lost 0; bases outside the gene matches: 8. Per the germline V gene, CDR1 is SGHAT and CDR2 is FQNNGV. CDR3 region: CASSLSSFGGSTDTQYF. The CDR3 DNA reads as TGTGCCAGCAGCTTAAGTAGCTTCGGGGGGAGCACAGATACGCAGTATTTT.

The chain has TRBV7-2 and TRBJ1-5, with 11 bases that match TRBD1. Germline CDR1 is SGHTA and CDR2 is FQGNSA. The CDR3 is 15 amino acids. J lost 5 bases, V lost 3 bases, and 3 bases had no gene match. CDR3 bases: TGTGCCAGCAGCTTCCGGGACAGGGGGGATCAGCCCCAGCATTTT. Residues: CASSFRDRGDQPQHF. Looking up the rest from reference TRBV7-2 and TRBJ1-5 gives the full variable domain: GAGVSQSPSNKVTEKGKDVELRCDPISGHTALYWYRQSLGQGLEFLIYFQGNSAPDKSGLPSDRFSAERTGGSVSTLTIQRTQQEDSAVYLCASSFRDRGDQPQHFGDGTRLSIL.

The gene calls are TRBV28 and TRBJ2-7; tentative D call: TRBD1 (5 bases). Germline loops: CDR1 MDHEN, CDR2 SYDVKM. Trimming left V 9 bases short and J 2 bases short, with 17 bases between. The CDR3 is 14 amino acids. CDR3: CASQPGIPTYEQYF. CDR3 coding DNA: TGTGCCAGTCAACCAGGGATTCCCACCTACGAGCAGTACTTC.

The chain has TRBV7-2 and TRBJ2-7, with D tentatively TRBD1 (5 bases). Trimming took 5 bases from V and 4 from J, leaving 15 bases between them. The CDR3 spans 14 residues. Germline V gene sequence: CDR1 SGHTA, CDR2 FQGNSA. DNA of the CDR3: TGTGCCAGCAGCCCGAGTGGGGCGGATTACGAGCAGTACTTC. Encoded protein: CASSPSGADYEQYF. The full variable domain, in which reference TRBV7-2 and TRBJ2-7 provide the parts outside the CDR3, is GAGVSQSPSNKVTEKGKDVELRCDPISGHTALYWYRQSLGQGLEFLIYFQGNSAPDKSGLPSDRFSAERTGGSVSTLTIQRTQQEDSAVYLCASSPSGADYEQYFGPGTRLTVT.

The chain joins TRBV21-1 to TRBJ2-7; TRBD1, as called in the table, went unchecked against the DNA. TRBV21-1 represents a pseudogene. There are 15 residues in the CDR3. The CDR3 here is CASTQGRAISYEQYF. The CDR3 DNA reads as TGTGCCAGCACCCAAGGCAGGGCGATTTCCTACGAGCAGTACTTC.

V usage is TRBV7-2 and J usage is TRBJ2-2; D is unresolved. The V and J ends lost 5 bases and 4 bases respectively, with 8 bases between them. Per germline, CDR1 SGHTA and CDR2 FQGNSA. The CDR3 is 13 residues long. This CDR3 reads CASSRPGTGELFF. CDR3 nucleotides: TGTGCCAGCAGCCGACCGGGCACCGGGGAGCTGTTTTTT.

This chain connects TRBV6-6 to TRBJ2-7; the match to TRBD2 covers 10 bases. Germline V gives CDR1 MNHNY, CDR2 SVGAGI (reference sequence). Trimming cost V 3 bases and J 7 bases; bases outside gene matches: 6. This CDR3 contains 14 residues. CDR3 amino acids: CASSYLAGVEEQYF. CDR3 nucleotide sequence: TGTGCCAGCAGTTATCTAGCGGGGGTCGAGGAGCAGTACTTC.

This rearrangement joins TRBV7-2 to TRBJ1-6; D unresolved. With 5 bases removed from V and 6 bases from J, the gap between germline ends came to 11 bases. Germline CDR1 reads SGHTA; CDR2 reads FQGNSA. The CDR3 has 14 amino acids. The CDR3 region is CASSLGVINSPLHF. The CDR3 nucleotides are TGTGCCAGCAGCCTGGGAGTGATTAATTCACCCCTCCACTTT. Full variable domain (outside the CDR3, taken from reference TRBV7-2 and TRBJ1-6): GAGVSQSPSNKVTEKGKDVELRCDPISGHTALYWYRQSLGQGLEFLIYFQGNSAPDKSGLPSDRFSAERTGGSVSTLTIQRTQQEDSAVYLCASSLGVINSPLHFGNGTRLTVT.